The 23 T cell receptor beta chains presented below share a single source sample, sequenced in a study of blood T cells in healthy people across ages. The authors ran a second PCR of roughly 6 to 11 cycles using a sample-barcoded 5' primer and a J-beta primer mix. TCRdb used MiXCR to reprocess the 5' RACE reads, holding one entry per CDR3 protein. The data contain about 570,000 distinct CDR3 sequences, 27% of them seen just once; the ten biggest clones take up around 18%. Sequencing was done on a sample of blood. These receptors all come from a woman in her seventies in good health.

This chain connects TRBV18 to TRBJ1-1, with 8 bases aligning to TRBD1. Trimming cost V 0 bases and J 3 bases; bases outside gene matches: 3. Per germline, CDR1 KGHSH and CDR2 LQKENI. This CDR3 is 15 amino acids long. CDR3 residues: CASSPPSTGDTEAFF. In nucleotides, the CDR3 is TGTGCCAGCTCACCACCCTCGACAGGGGACACTGAAGCTTTCTTT.

The V and J genes are TRBV20-1 and TRBJ1-4; D gene unclear. Germline V gene lookup returns CDR1 DFQATT and CDR2 SNEGSKA (reference sequence). Trimming removed 5 bases from V and 3 bases from J, with 13 bases in between. The CDR3 runs 14 residues. DNA for the CDR3: TGCAGTGCTTGGGGTAGTTCGGCTAATGAAAAACTGTTTTTT. This sequence encodes CSAWGSSANEKLFF.

The V and J genes are TRBV13 and TRBJ1-4; 7 nucleotides agree with TRBD1. This CDR3 has 17 amino acids. Germline loops: CDR1 PRHDT, CDR2 FYEKMQ (reference sequence). The junction had 11 bases not matched to a gene; V was cut back by 4 bases and J by 3 bases. CDR3 loop: CASSSRQGIHPNEKLFF. In DNA form, the CDR3 reads TGTGCCAGCAGCTCCCGACAGGGAATCCACCCTAATGAAAAACTGTTTTTT.

This clonotype was picked up a small number of times. This chain joins TRBV24-1 and TRBJ2-3; D is unclear. The CDR3 has 11 residues. V lost 9 bases to trimming and J lost 6 bases, with 9 bases between them. Germline loops: CDR1 KGHDR, CDR2 SFDVKD. CDR3 amino acids: CATGLWDTQYF. The CDR3 nucleotides are TGTGCCACCGGGCTCTGGGATACGCAGTATTTT.

This clonotype was found a few times. This sequence joins TRBV6-2 or TRBV6-3 and TRBJ1-1, with D uncertain. CDR1 and CDR2 (germline): MNHEY, SVGEGT. The CDR3 runs to 12 residues. V gave up 6 bases and J gave up 8 bases, with 13 bases separating them. The CDR3 DNA is TGTGCCAGCAGAAGACCGGGTCTCGAAGCTTTCTTT. Its protein is CASRRPGLEAFF.

The chain has TRBV27 and TRBJ2-5, with D perhaps matching TRBD2 (6 bases). The DNA matches TRBJ2-7 better at its end, which makes the J call doubtful. The length of the CDR3 is 15 residues. Germline assignment: CDR1 MNHEY and CDR2 SMNVEV (reference sequence). The CDR3 nucleotides are TGTGCCAGCAGTTTTTTCGGTCGAGGGAGGTACGAGCAGTACTTC. Its translation: CASSFFGRGRYEQYF.

This rearrangement joins TRBV29-1 to TRBJ2-2; 9 positions match TRBD1. J gave up 4 bases and V 6 bases, and 6 bases lay outside the gene matches. Germline lookup yields CDR1 SQVTM and CDR2 ANQGSEA. This CDR3 is 14 amino acids long. The CDR3 loop is CSVQQGALTGELFF. CDR3 bases: TGCAGCGTACAACAGGGGGCGCTCACCGGGGAGCTGTTTTTT.

Here the CDR3 reads CASQLEQGDTEAFF. The CDR3 bases are TGTGCCAGCCAGCTCGAACAGGGGGACACTGAAGCTTTCTTT. The rearrangement links TRBV6-4 to TRBJ1-1; TRBD1 matches at 8 bases. This CDR3 spans 14 amino acids. Germline CDR1 and CDR2: MRHNA and SNTAGT. J lost 3 bases, V lost 8 bases, and 8 bases had no gene match.

The chain is built from TRBV11-2 and TRBJ2-3; 9 nucleotides align to TRBD1. Germline V gives CDR1 SGHAT, CDR2 FQNNGV. This CDR3 is built from 18 residues. The V gene end was trimmed by 1 base and the J gene end by 2 bases; junction bases not matched to a gene: 10. As DNA, the CDR3 is TGTGCCAGCAGCTTAGTCTCAACGGACAGGGGTTACACAGATACGCAGTATTTT. Its translation is CASSLVSTDRGYTDTQYF.

This chain joins TRBV21-1 and TRBJ1-1; the DNA was not used to check the table's D call, TRBD1. TRBV21-1 counts as a pseudogene. The CDR3 is made up of 14 amino acids. CDR3 DNA: TGTGCCAGCAGCAAAAAAACGACTCAGGGGGAAACTTTCTTT. Translated: CASSKKTTQGETFF.

This clonotype showed up just a few times. This chain uses TRBV24-1 with TRBJ1-5; weak D call: TRBD1 (6 bases). The CDR3 is made up of 15 amino acids. The germline CDR1 and CDR2 sequences are KGHDR and SFDVKD. The V end lost 7 bases, the J end lost 6 bases, and 18 bases lay between the germline ends. For the CDR3, the DNA is TGTGCCACCAGCCCTGGAGTGGGGGCACTTCAGCCCCAGCATTTT. This codes for CATSPGVGALQPQHF.

There are a few counts of this clonotype. J is TRBJ1-2 and V is TRBV28; D is ambiguous. V lost 5 bases and J lost 3, with 7 bases in between. The CDR3 has 12 amino acids. Germline CDR1 MDHEN, CDR2 SYDVKM. This chain's CDR3 is CASSEGYYGYTF. The CDR3 bases are TGTGCCAGCAGTGAAGGGTACTATGGCTACACCTTC.

About this clonotype: The junction departs from germline at one end; a sequencing error may be responsible. This chain joins TRBV4-3 and TRBJ2-4; a possible D gene is TRBD2 (5 bases). CDR3 length equals 17 residues. Germline CDR1 LGHNA, CDR2 YSLEER. CDR3 in DNA: TGCGCCAGCAGTCAAGATCGACGGGGATTCTTCAAAAACATTCAGTACTTC. This encodes CASSQDRRGFFKNIQYF.

V and J are TRBV5-1 and TRBJ1-2, with D unresolved. The V end lost 3 bases, the J end lost 7 bases, and 16 bases lay between the germline ends. The CDR3 is made up of 14 amino acids. Germline V gene sequence: CDR1 SGHRS, CDR2 YFSETQ. CDR3 bases: TGCGCCAGCAGCTCCGACCCCCAGGCGGGTGGCTACACCTTC. Protein product: CASSSDPQAGGYTF.

The chain combines TRBV12-3 or TRBV12-4 with TRBJ2-5, with 9 bases that match TRBD2. The tail of the sequence fits TRBJ2-7 better, so the J call may be wrong. The CDR3 is 17 amino acids. The CDR3 nucleotides read TGTGCCAGCAGTTTACCCACTTGGGTAGCGGGGGTAACCGAGCAGTACTTC. As protein: CASSLPTWVAGVTEQYF.

The chain employs TRBV20-1 and TRBJ2-3; D possibly corresponds to TRBD2 (7 bases). The CDR3 spans 13 residues. The germline CDR1 and CDR2 sequences are DFQATT and SNEGSKA (reference sequence). V lost 4 bases and J 5 bases, leaving 13 bases between the germline ends. CDR3 amino acids: CSAIGGLGDTQYF. DNA of the CDR3: TGCAGTGCTATCGGGGGGCTAGGAGATACGCAGTATTTT.

The gene calls are TRBV24-1 and TRBJ2-7; D not resolved. The last part of the DNA fits TRBJ2-1 better; the J call may be wrong. The germline V gene encodes CDR1 KGHDR and CDR2 SFDVKD. The CDR3 loop spans 13 amino acids. The DNA of the CDR3 is TGTGCCACCAGTCAAGGTGGCCTCAATGAGCAGTTCTTC. This sequence encodes CATSQGGLNEQFF.

The rearrangement uses TRBV29-1 and TRBJ1-2, with 7 bases that match TRBD1. Trimming took 8 bases from V and 3 from J; bases not matched to a gene: 6. Germline CDR1 SQVTM, CDR2 ANQGSEA. The CDR3 is 12 amino acids. The CDR3 is CSLEDRDYGYTF. CDR3 sequence (DNA): TGCAGCTTGGAAGACAGGGACTATGGCTACACCTTC. The full variable domain, its missing parts supplied by reference TRBV29-1 and TRBJ1-2, is SAVISQKPSRDICQRGTSLTIQCQVDSQVTMMFWYRQQPGQSLTLIATANQGSEATYESGFVIDKFPISRPNLTFSTLTVSNMSPEDSSIYLCSLEDRDYGYTFGSGTRLTVV.

This clonotype was seen a handful of times. The chain employs TRBV12-3 or TRBV12-4 and TRBJ1-1, with unresolved D. V was cut by 2 bases and J by 1 base, with 11 bases left in between. The CDR3 is 15 residues long. Here the CDR3 DNA reads TGTGCCAGCAGTTTAACCCGGATCGGGAACACTGAAGCTTTCTTT. It is translated as CASSLTRIGNTEAFF.

The V call is TRBV20-1, the J call TRBJ2-5, with D possibly being TRBD1 (8 bases). V was trimmed by 8 bases and J by 6 bases, leaving 16 bases between them. The CDR3 sequence is 12 residues long. Germline lookup yields CDR1 DFQATT and CDR2 SNEGSKA (reference sequence). The chain's CDR3 is CSRTGREKTQYF. The CDR3 DNA sequence: TGCAGTCGGACAGGGAGGGAAAAGACCCAGTACTTC.

The rearrangement uses TRBV4-1 and TRBJ2-5, with 7 bases lining up with TRBD2. The J call may be incorrect, as the DNA end agrees better with TRBJ2-7. There are 16 residues in the CDR3. The germline gives CDR1 MGHRA, CDR2 YSYEKL. The CDR3 loop reads CASSQGATSDYYEQYF. The CDR3 region has the DNA TGCGCCAGCAGCCAAGGCGCTACTAGCGACTACTACGAGCAGTACTTC.

This clonotype was observed a handful of times. The genes are TRBV10-3 and TRBJ2-1; D unclear. There are 18 residues in the CDR3. The V and J ends lost 3 bases and 6 bases respectively, with 24 bases between them. Germline CDR1 ENHRY, CDR2 SYGVKD. CDR3 sequence reads: CAISDRSLKGVACNEQFF. CDR3 in DNA: TGTGCCATCAGTGATCGCTCTCTAAAAGGTGTTGCCTGCAATGAGCAGTTCTTC.

The chain links TRBV9 to TRBJ2-3; D may match TRBD1 or TRBD2 (5 bases each). V lost 3 bases, J lost 2 bases, and 19 bases lay in between. The CDR3 has 17 residues. In germline, CDR1 is SGDLS, CDR2 YYNGEE. CDR3 sequence (DNA): TGTGCCAGCAGCGAGCCCCAACGGGGCCGATTCACAGATACGCAGTATTTT. Its protein product is CASSEPQRGRFTDTQYF.